This T cell receptor beta chain was found in a study of cytomegalovirus exposure and HLA in healthy donors (TCRdb year 2017). With regard to the full study: According to an earlier analysis of 587 of the donors, 150 million to 200 million T cells yielded approximately 120 million unique TCR beta sequences and roughly 280 Gb of sequence data. The number of typed donors differed by locus: 629-630 for A, B, C, DRB1 and DQB1; roughly 510 for DQA1; 606 for DPA1; and around 490 for DPB1. In the later analysis, no new phenotypic data were used to find candidate immune exposures; instead, reliance was placed on TCR beta sequences and their occurrence across donors. To decide whether each TCR beta V gene segment behaved as functional or pseudogenic, an earlier analysis of some 600 of the donors relied on high-throughput TCR beta sequencing. Among some 410 genotyped donors of the cohort, an average of around 250,000 unique TCR beta nucleotide sequences was sequenced per donor, of which about 20% were non-productive. In addition to the first cohort of approximately 670 subjects, a separate validation cohort of over 90 different subjects was used. The aim of the study was to test whether cataloging public T cell receptors could identify signatures of past pathogen exposure. In a later analysis, previously published TCR beta repertoires from 600 to 850 donors were re-analyzed and high-resolution HLA genotyping was added so that TCR occurrence patterns could be studied. Both class I and class II loci were covered by HLA typing, at four-digit resolution. The T cell repertoires of 670 or so subjects were profiled by immunosequencing and related to cytomegalovirus serostatus. An early release that covered several hundred HLA-typed donors contained approximately 290 gigabases of sequencing data and tens of millions of unique TCR sequences. The study combined high-throughput TCR immunosequencing, statistical association of individual TCRs with disease status, and machine learning to predict cytomegalovirus infection status. Of the roughly 400 genotyped donors, approximately 80% fell in the genetic ancestry cluster associated with self-reported Caucasian donors. Alongside the repertoire data, information on donor age, sex, ethnicity and CMV serostatus was compiled. In a later genetic analysis, genome-wide SNP genotypes for 398 of the 666 donors were used, and that subset was treated as a discovery cohort. Because of strong linkage in the cohort, roughly five DR-DQ haplotypes were treated as single units for association and clustering. Every repertoire in the discovery cohort had been generated on one and the same sequencing platform. Here is what the overall study found, with its caveats: At a false discovery rate of 0.05, a later analysis linked 15,000 to 20,000 TCR beta sequences to specific HLA alleles. HLA typing was unavailable for some donors at each locus, so association tests used only the typed subset. According to a later analysis, parvovirus B19, influenza, CMV and Epstein-Barr virus appeared linked to several top co-occurrence clusters. Some IMGT-functional V segments, including TRBV6-2 and TRBV6-3, could not be distinguished by the 87-base-pair reads and were therefore excluded. The study listed around 160 TCR beta chains as associated with cytomegalovirus. In an earlier analysis of 587 of the donors, most TCR beta V segments appeared in productive rearrangements about 87% or about 30% of the time, broadly matching IMGT annotations. This cohort had only TCR beta chains sequenced, and the lack of alpha or paired-chain data limited which features could be detected. Most TCR sequences were seen in very few donors, while some public TCRs were found in many individuals. The authors suggested that the approach could potentially be extended to other disease states and immunological phenotypes. A group of highly shared sequence variants was considered likely to be a technical artifact of the sequencing pipeline. A later analysis found that most CMV-associated TCR beta chains appeared HLA-restricted, with HLA associations seemingly driven largely by CMV exposure. A few of the identified cytomegalovirus-associated TCR beta chains were confirmed in vitro to be specific for cytomegalovirus antigens. The earlier analysis of approximately 590 of the donors excluded approximately 17 rarely observed V segments, including chromosome 9 orphons, because counts were too low. A further reported finding was that TCR beta sequences accurately predicted the HLA-A and HLA-B alleles for most subjects in the first cohort. Linkage disequilibrium might explain the correlated functional status among segregating V segments, but an unknown experimental factor could not be excluded. An association between a missense DCLRE1C variant and V-gene and J-gene trimming of TCR beta chains was found in a later genetic analysis and replicated in an independent cohort. Strong co-occurrence of HLA alleles, especially DR and DQ, made assigning TCR associations to individual alleles difficult. Sequencing depth was assumed to be roughly uniform across donors in the presence/absence analyses, though that assumption may not hold. In a later analysis, HLA-associated TCR beta chains were found to be more clonally expanded and to have lower generation probabilities than equally common non-associated chains. Cytomegalovirus status was reported to be diagnosed by the classifier with high specificity and sensitivity in both the original and validation cohorts. According to a later analysis, TCR association rates differed among HLA loci, with DRB1 alleles showing the most associated TCRs and HLA-C alleles showing the fewest. For the cohort, immune exposure information was limited to CMV serostatus. In a later genetic analysis, fewer N-insertions in productive TCRs were reported among donors in an Asian-associated ancestry cluster than the roughly 640-donor mean.

The cohort comprised several hundred healthy bone marrow donors. All cohort members were sampled while nominally healthy, although unrecorded immune exposures were likely present. The donor was CMV seropositive and was included in the group of 289 seropositive cohort members. Every donor gave a peripheral blood sample, and the peripheral blood mononuclear cells from that sample were used for TCR beta sequencing. Genomic DNA was extracted from the blood cell samples with the Qiagen DNeasy Blood Extraction Kit. For this clone: Its target antigen remains unknown. No quality values exist for individual bases; no much larger clone is one base distant.

The library was prepared using the immunoSEQ multiplex PCR assay. A mixture of 60 forward primers for TCR Vbeta segments and 13 reverse primers for TCR Jbeta segments was used in the multiplex PCR. The CDR3 region of rearranged TCR beta genes was amplified from genomic DNA with a multiplex PCR assay. The Illumina HiSeq System was used to sequence the amplified TCR beta libraries as 87-base-pair reads. Concerning the study's data processing: A later analysis counted 75 million to 100 million unique TCR beta chains across the 600 to 850 repertoires, and 10 million to 12 million of these chains were shared by at least two donors. Raw reads were error-corrected and collapsed into unique sequences with a nearest-neighbor algorithm that merged closely related sequences to remove PCR and sequencing errors. CDR3 sequences were aligned to IMGT reference sequences to assign V, D and J gene segments. For a sequence to be retained, at least a six-nucleotide match to both a V gene segment and a J gene segment was required. Rearrangements were classified as productive when the CDR3 lacked stop codons and remained in frame with V and J, and all other rearrangements were classified as non-productive. CDR3 was defined by IMGT convention, running from the second conserved V-encoded cysteine to the conserved J-encoded phenylalanine. Sequences without an unambiguous match to a single V gene segment were excluded from the earlier analysis of over 500 of the donors. In an earlier analysis of approximately 550 of the donors, V segments were called functional above 56.7% productive rearrangements and were called segregating when the between-donor standard deviation exceeded 5%. To diagnose cytomegalovirus status from the catalog of TCR beta chain sequences, a statistical classification framework was built. A later analysis assigned V and J genes by comparing TCR nucleotide sequences with IMGT/GENE-DB human TR gene sequences. In a later analysis, CDR3 sequences and most-parsimonious VDJ recombination scenarios were assigned using the TCRdist pipeline. A later analysis defined each TCR beta chain by its CDR3 amino acid sequence plus V-gene family, and excluded reads lacking a unique V-gene family. To address suspected cross-contamination and a sequencing artifact, a later analysis removed 592 highly shared, low-generation-probability nucleotide sequences. In a later analysis, a clonal expansion index for each public chain was calculated from normalized within-repertoire ranks of inferred template counts. In a later analysis, generation probabilities were computed using a VDJ recombination model fitted to out-of-frame rearrangements, and the results were checked against IGoR. Hypergeometric tests were used in a later analysis to score TCR-TCR, TCR-HLA and TCR-CMV co-occurrence, with a repertoire-size bias correction applied to the TCR pairs. To estimate false discovery rates, a later analysis permuted the HLA or CMV assignments 20 times. In a later analysis, co-occurring TCRs were grouped with DBSCAN, and TCRdist sequence similarity was added when clustering was performed within HLA-allele-positive subsets. Co-occurrence clustering excluded repertoires with fewer than 30,000 or more than 120,000 public chains, plus five with anomalous nucleotide sharing. TCRdb carries this immuneACCESS record with in-frame sequences only. Its versions omit some clonotypes, under half of them owing to an unresolved V gene in the studies checked, with the rest unexplained. That table furnishes V, J and clone size, whereas the DNA furnished D and trimming. The sample includes more than 90,000 clones, with approximately 70% observed a single time. Roughly 10% of the sample is in the top ten clones.

The junction shows trimming of 7 bases on V and 5 bases on J, and the gene matches do not reach 11 bases of it. From a lookup of the germline V gene (reference sequence), CDR1 and CDR2 are SEHNR and FQNEAQ. The CDR3 sequence holds 15 residues, the cysteine and phenylalanine included. Left in the record is the CDR3 DNA by itself, 45 bases read in frame from the first base. Input material: PBMCs. The source of this sequence is a man aged 25-40 years in good health and CMV-seropositive. The sequence links TRBV7-9 to TRBJ1-1; TRBD1 aligns with 9 central bases. The nucleotides are TGTGCCAGCATCCGGACAGGGGTAAGGGTAACTGAAGCTTTCTTT. This is translated as CASIRTGVRVTEAFF.